These T cell receptor beta chains were read from a single sample in a study of blood T cells in healthy people across ages. TCRdb called the 5' RACE reads again in MiXCR, with one record for every CDR3 protein. The sample includes about 1.1 million distinct CDR3 sequences, around two fifths of them seen just once. Sample: blood. The receptors stem from a man aged 18-30 years in good health. CDR3s include the opening cysteine and the closing phenylalanine or tryptophan. D genes are given only for firm matches. Clone size, where shown, is once, few, many, or a class for clones that have expanded.

CASSPVGGGTEAFF,TGTGCCAGCAGCCCCGTCGGGGGTGGCACTGAAGCTTTCTTT,once,TRBV3-1,NA,TRBJ1-1
CASFYGGENYGYTF,TGTGCCAGCTTTTACGGGGGAGAGAACTATGGCTACACCTTC,NA,TRBV2,NA,TRBJ1-2
CASSPGRGNSPLHF,TGTGCCAGCTCACCAGGCAGGGGAAATTCACCCCTCCACTTT,few,TRBV18,NA,TRBJ1-6
CASSLAGGPSYEQYF,TGTGCCAGCAGCTTAGCAGGCGGCCCCTCCTACGAGCAGTACTTC,NA,TRBV7-2,NA,TRBJ2-7
CSVFGLYGYTF,TGCAGCGTTTTCGGGCTCTATGGCTACACCTTC,NA,TRBV29-1,NA,TRBJ1-2
CASSQAVGLVSNEQFF,TGCGCCAGCAGCCAAGCGGTTGGACTAGTAAGCAATGAGCAGTTCTTC,many,TRBV4-3,TRBD2,TRBJ2-1
CASTSKGLNTEAFF,TGTGCCAGCACCTCCAAGGGCCTGAACACTGAAGCTTTCTTT,NA,TRBV12-3/TRBV12-4,NA,TRBJ1-1
CASSLAGEQAFF,TGCGCCAGCAGCTTGGCCGGGGAACAAGCTTTCTTT,NA,TRBV5-1,NA,TRBJ1-1
CATSRGGDMDNEQFF,TGTGCCACCAGCAGAGGTGGGGATATGGACAATGAGCAGTTCTTC,NA,TRBV15,NA,TRBJ2-1
CASVLDQTNTEAFF,TGCGCCAGCGTCCTGGATCAGACGAACACTGAAGCTTTCTTT,NA,TRBV5-1,NA,TRBJ1-1
CASSLGQRRNEQFF,TGCGCCAGCAGCTTGGGACAGAGGAGGAATGAGCAGTTCTTC,NA,TRBV5-1,NA,TRBJ2-1
CASRITDTQYF,TGTGCCAGCAGGATCACAGATACGCAGTATTTT,many,TRBV12-3/TRBV12-4,NA,TRBJ2-3
CASSQVGDEQYF,TGCGCCAGCAGCCAAGTAGGGGATGAGCAGTACTTC,NA,TRBV4-1,NA,TRBJ2-7
CASSKGGVDPYRGAVFF,TGTGCCAGCAGCAAAGGAGGGGTGGACCCCTACCGAGGAGCGGTGTTTTTT,NA,TRBV21-1,NA,TRBJ2-2
CSARSEQSSNSPLHF,TGCAGTGCTAGAAGTGAACAGTCCTCTAATTCACCCCTCCACTTT,few,TRBV20-1,NA,TRBJ1-6
CASSSTGQANYGYTF,TGTGCCAGCAGTTCGACAGGGCAAGCTAACTATGGCTACACCTTC,NA,TRBV2,TRBD1,TRBJ1-2
CATSDRQGLRLFF,TGTGCCACCAGCGATCGACAGGGTCTCAGGCTGTTTTTT,NA,TRBV24-1,TRBD1,TRBJ1-4
CASSKRVQETQYF,TGTGCCAGCAGTAAGAGGGTACAAGAGACCCAGTACTTC,NA,TRBV6-5,NA,TRBJ2-5
CSARLAGGVDEQFF,TGCAGTGCTAGACTAGCGGGGGGGGTCGATGAGCAGTTCTTC,NA,TRBV20-1,TRBD2,TRBJ2-1
CASSLDRGLGYEQFF,TGCGCCAGCAGCCTGGACAGGGGACTTGGGTACGAGCAGTTCTTC,NA,TRBV4-1,TRBD1,TRBJ2-1
CASSPPRDSYNEQFF,TGTGCCAGCAGCCCCCCAAGAGACTCCTACAATGAGCAGTTCTTC,NA,TRBV6-4,NA,TRBJ2-1
CASSYGGGEGKLFF,TGTGCCAGCAGTTACGGGGGGGGGGAAGGAAAACTGTTTTTT,few,TRBV6-5,NA,TRBJ1-4
CASSQRTTEAFF,TGTGCCAGCAGCCAGCGTACCACTGAAGCTTTCTTT,NA,TRBV3-1,NA,TRBJ1-1
CSVYLVSYNEQFF,TGCAGCGTTTATTTGGTTTCCTACAATGAGCAGTTCTTC,few,TRBV29-1,NA,TRBJ2-1
CAGSYLDSQETQYF,TGTGCCGGCAGTTACCTGGACAGCCAAGAGACCCAGTACTTC,once,TRBV6-6,NA,TRBJ2-5
CSAPPWRGLTEAFF,TGCAGTGCTCCTCCGTGGAGGGGGCTGACTGAAGCTTTCTTT,few,TRBV20-1,TRBD1,TRBJ1-1
CASSRELAGGSEQFF,TGTGCCAGCAGCCGAGAGCTAGCGGGGGGCTCCGAGCAGTTCTTC,few,TRBV4-2,TRBD2,TRBJ2-1
CASSPEAGAGNEQFF,TGTGCCAGCAGCCCTGAAGCGGGGGCGGGCAATGAGCAGTTCTTC,few,TRBV11-2,TRBD2,TRBJ2-1
CASSQDRTSVHNEQFF,TGTGCCAGCAGCCAAGATAGGACTAGCGTCCACAATGAGCAGTTCTTC,few,TRBV4-2,TRBD2,TRBJ2-1
CASSFAGRADTQYF,TGCGCCAGCAGCTTCGCGGGCAGGGCAGATACGCAGTATTTT,few,TRBV5-1,NA,TRBJ2-3
CASSLGGDRFYEQYF,TGCGCCAGCAGCTTGGGTGGGGACAGATTCTACGAGCAGTACTTC,NA,TRBV5-1,TRBD1,TRBJ2-7
CASSDIRGGHNEQFF,TGTGCCAGCAGCGACATACGGGGGGGACACAATGAGCAGTTCTTC,NA,TRBV12-3/TRBV12-4,TRBD2,TRBJ2-1
CASSQDRTQDTYF,TGTGCCAGCAGCCAGGATCGGACTCAGGATACGTACTTC,NA,TRBV3-1,NA,TRBJ2-4
CASIAAGTEAFF,TGTGCCAGCATAGCCGCTGGTACTGAAGCTTTCTTT,NA,TRBV6-5,NA,TRBJ1-1
CSARTGGDTDTQYF,TGCAGTGCTCGGACAGGGGGCGATACAGATACGCAGTATTTT,NA,TRBV20-1,TRBD1,TRBJ2-3
CASSPDRGVRNEQFF,TGTGCCAGCAGCCCGGACAGGGGAGTACGCAATGAGCAGTTCTTC,once,TRBV28,TRBD1,TRBJ2-1
CSARRQGGLSNQPQHF,TGCAGTGCTAGGAGACAGGGAGGGTTGAGCAATCAGCCCCAGCATTTT,few,TRBV20-1,TRBD1,TRBJ1-5
CSAARDSYEQYF,TGCAGTGCCGCTAGGGACTCCTACGAGCAGTACTTC,once,TRBV20-1,NA,TRBJ2-7
CTSSEWDGYTF,TGTACCAGCAGTGAATGGGATGGCTACACCTTC,NA,TRBV6-1,NA,TRBJ1-2
CASSSGTSGGRVDTQYF,TGTGCCAGCAGCTCCGGGACTAGCGGGGGTCGTGTAGATACGCAGTATTTT,NA,TRBV7-9,TRBD2,TRBJ2-3
CASSTPTSGGAMYNEQFF,TGTGCCAGCAGCACACCGACTAGCGGGGGGGCGATGTACAATGAGCAGTTCTTC,few,TRBV7-3,TRBD2,TRBJ2-1
CASSLQHNEQYF,TGTGCCAGCAGTCTCCAGCACAATGAGCAGTACTTC,NA,TRBV6-2/TRBV6-3,NA,TRBJ2-5
CSATTGSNTEAFF,TGCAGTGCTACTACAGGGTCAAACACTGAAGCTTTCTTT,few,TRBV20-1,NA,TRBJ1-1
CASSPGSRGQPQHF,TGTGCCAGCAGCCCAGGAAGTCGTGGGCAGCCCCAGCATTTT,NA,TRBV7-6,NA,TRBJ1-5
CASSSPGLFNYGYTF,TGTGCCAGCAGTTCACCGGGGCTCTTTAACTATGGCTACACCTTC,NA,TRBV28,NA,TRBJ1-2
CASSVGEGPEYTF,TGTGCCAGCAGCGTAGGAGAAGGACCGGAATACACCTTC,few,TRBV9,NA,TRBJ1-2